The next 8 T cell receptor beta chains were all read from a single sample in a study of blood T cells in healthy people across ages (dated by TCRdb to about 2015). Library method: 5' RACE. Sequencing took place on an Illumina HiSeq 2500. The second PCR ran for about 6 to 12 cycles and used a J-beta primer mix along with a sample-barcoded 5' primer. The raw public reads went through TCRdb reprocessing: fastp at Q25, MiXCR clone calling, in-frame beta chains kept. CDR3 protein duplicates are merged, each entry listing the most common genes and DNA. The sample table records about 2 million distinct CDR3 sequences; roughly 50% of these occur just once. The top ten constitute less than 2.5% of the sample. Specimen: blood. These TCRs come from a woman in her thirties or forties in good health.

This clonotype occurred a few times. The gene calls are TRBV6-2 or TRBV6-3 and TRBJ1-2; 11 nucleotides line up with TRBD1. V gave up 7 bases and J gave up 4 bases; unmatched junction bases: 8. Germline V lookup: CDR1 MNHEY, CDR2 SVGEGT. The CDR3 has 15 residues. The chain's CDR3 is CASTNGQGASYGYTF. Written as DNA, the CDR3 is TGTGCCAGCACCAACGGACAGGGGGCAAGCTATGGCTACACCTTC.

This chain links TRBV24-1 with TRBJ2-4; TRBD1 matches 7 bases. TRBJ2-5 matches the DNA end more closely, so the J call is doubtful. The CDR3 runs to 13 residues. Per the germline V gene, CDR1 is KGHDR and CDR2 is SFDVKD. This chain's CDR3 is CATTDRVSETQYF. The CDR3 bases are TGTGCCACCACCGACAGGGTCTCGGAGACCCAGTACTTC.

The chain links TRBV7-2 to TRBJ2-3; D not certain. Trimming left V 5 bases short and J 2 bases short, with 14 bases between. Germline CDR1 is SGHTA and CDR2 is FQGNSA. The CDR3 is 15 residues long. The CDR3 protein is CASSPDGYFTDTQYF. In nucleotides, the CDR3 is TGTGCCAGCAGCCCAGACGGGTACTTCACAGATACGCAGTATTTT. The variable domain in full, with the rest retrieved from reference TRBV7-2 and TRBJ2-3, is GAGVSQSPSNKVTEKGKDVELRCDPISGHTALYWYRQSLGQGLEFLIYFQGNSAPDKSGLPSDRFSAERTGGSVSTLTIQRTQQEDSAVYLCASSPDGYFTDTQYFGPGTRLTVL.

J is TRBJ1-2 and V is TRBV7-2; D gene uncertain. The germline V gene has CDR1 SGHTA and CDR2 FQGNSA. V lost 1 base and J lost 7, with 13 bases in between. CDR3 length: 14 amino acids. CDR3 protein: CASSLESRSGGYTF. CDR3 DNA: TGTGCCAGCAGCTTAGAATCGAGATCTGGTGGCTACACCTTC.

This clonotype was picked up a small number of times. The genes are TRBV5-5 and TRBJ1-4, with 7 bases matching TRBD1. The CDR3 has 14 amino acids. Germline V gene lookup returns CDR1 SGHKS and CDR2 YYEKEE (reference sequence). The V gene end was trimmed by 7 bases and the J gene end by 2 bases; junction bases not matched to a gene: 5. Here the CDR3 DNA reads TGTGCCAGCCGATCGACAGGGACTAATGAAAAACTGTTTTTT. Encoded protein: CASRSTGTNEKLFF.

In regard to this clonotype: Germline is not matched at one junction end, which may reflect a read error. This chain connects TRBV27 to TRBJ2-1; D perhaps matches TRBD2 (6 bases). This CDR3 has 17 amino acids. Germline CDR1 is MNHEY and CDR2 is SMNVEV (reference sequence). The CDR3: CTSSPPRVAVSYNEQFF. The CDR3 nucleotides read TGTACCAGCAGTCCCCCTAGAGTAGCGGTCTCCTACAATGAGCAGTTCTTC.

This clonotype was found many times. CDR3 DNA: TGTGCCAGCAGCCAAGCCGGCCAGCCTAGCACAGATACGCAGTATTTT. This sequence encodes CASSQAGQPSTDTQYF. The chain joins TRBV4-2 to TRBJ2-3; D gene ambiguous. Looked up from germline, CDR1 is LGHNA and CDR2 is YNFKEQ. Between the trimmed V and J ends, which lost 1 base and 0 bases, there was a span of 11 bases. The CDR3 loop spans 16 amino acids.

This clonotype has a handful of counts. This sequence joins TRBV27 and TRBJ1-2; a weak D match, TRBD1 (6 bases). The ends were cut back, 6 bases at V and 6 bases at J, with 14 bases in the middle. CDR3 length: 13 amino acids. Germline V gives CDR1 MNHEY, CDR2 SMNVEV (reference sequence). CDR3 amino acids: CASSRRTADGYTF. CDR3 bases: TGTGCCAGCAGCCGCAGGACAGCCGATGGCTACACCTTC.